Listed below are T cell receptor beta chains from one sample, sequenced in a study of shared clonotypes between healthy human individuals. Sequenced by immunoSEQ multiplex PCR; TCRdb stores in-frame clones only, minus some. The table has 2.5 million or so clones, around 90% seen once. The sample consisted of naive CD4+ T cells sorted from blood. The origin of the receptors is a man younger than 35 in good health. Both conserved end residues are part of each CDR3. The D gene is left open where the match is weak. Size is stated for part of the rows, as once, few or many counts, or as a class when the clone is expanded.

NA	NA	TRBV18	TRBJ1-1	TGTGCCAGCTCATTCCGGGACGGGCGAATCATGAACACTGAAGCTTTCTTT	CASSFRDGRIMNTEAFF
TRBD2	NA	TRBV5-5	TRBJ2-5	TGTGCCAGCAGCCGGGGAGGGTCATTAGAGACCCAGTACTTC	CASSRGGSLETQYF
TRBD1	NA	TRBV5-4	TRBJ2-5	TGTGCCAGCAGCTTGCTTTCAGGGGGCCCCCAAGAGACCCAGTACTTC	CASSLLSGGPQETQYF
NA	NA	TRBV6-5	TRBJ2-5	TGTGCCAGCAGTTACTCGGGCCAGGGGGAGACCCAGTACTTC	CASSYSGQGETQYF
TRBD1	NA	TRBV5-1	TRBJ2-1	TGCGCCAGCAGGACGGGACAGGGCTCCTACAATGAGCAGTTCTTC	CASRTGQGSYNEQFF
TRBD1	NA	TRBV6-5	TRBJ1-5	TGTGCCAGCAGTCGACAGGGTAATCAGCCCCAGCATTTT	CASSRQGNQPQHF
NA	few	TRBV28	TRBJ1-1	TGTGCCAGCAGTCCAGATTTTAACACTGAAGCTTTCTTT	CASSPDFNTEAFF
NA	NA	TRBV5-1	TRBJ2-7	TGCGCCAGCAGCTTGAGGCCCGTGGGGGAGCAGTACTTC	CASSLRPVGEQYF
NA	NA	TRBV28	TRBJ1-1	TGTGCCAGCAGTTTATTCTACCGGGAGGGGCTGAAAGCTTTCTTT	CASSLFYREGLKAFF
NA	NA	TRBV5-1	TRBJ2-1	TGCGCCAGTAAACCTGAGGAGCCCATGTCCTCTCAGTTCTTC	CASKPEEPMSSQFF
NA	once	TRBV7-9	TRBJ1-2	TGTGCCAGCAGCCCAACAGGGAAGAACTATGGCTACACCTTC	CASSPTGKNYGYTF
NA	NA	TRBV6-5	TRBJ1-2	TGTGCCAGCAGAGAACAGGGAAACGGTGGCTACACCTTC	CASREQGNGGYTF
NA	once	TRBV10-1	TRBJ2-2	TGCGCCAGCACGAGCACCGGGGAGCTGTTTTTT	CASTSTGELFF
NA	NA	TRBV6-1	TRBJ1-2	TGTGCCAGCAGTGAATATGGGCCACGGGATTACTATGGCTACACCTTC	CASSEYGPRDYYGYTF
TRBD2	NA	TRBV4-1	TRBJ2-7	TGCGCCAGCAGCCCTACCCTCACTAGCGGGAGTGGATACGAGCAGTACTTC	CASSPTLTSGSGYEQYF
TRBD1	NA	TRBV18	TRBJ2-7	TGTGCCAGCTCACCACAACCAGGGACAGGGGGCGGCTACGAGCAGTACTTC	CASSPQPGTGGGYEQYF
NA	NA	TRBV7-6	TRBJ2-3	TGTGCCAGCAGCCCAGGTTTGAACACAGATACGCAGTATTTT	CASSPGLNTDTQYF
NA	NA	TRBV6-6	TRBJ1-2	TGTGCCAGCACCTCAGACTCAGGCTCTAACTATGGCTACACCTTC	CASTSDSGSNYGYTF
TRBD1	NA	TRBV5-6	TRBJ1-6	TGTGCCAGCAGCTTGACAGGACAGGGGTATAATTCACCCCTCCACTTT	CASSLTGQGYNSPLHF
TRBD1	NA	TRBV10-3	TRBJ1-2	TGTGCCATCAGGGCGACAGGGGAGGAACGTGGCTACACCTTC	CAIRATGEERGYTF
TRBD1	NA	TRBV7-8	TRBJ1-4	TGTGCCAGCAGCTTACGGACAGGGGACGGTGAAAAACTGTTTTTT	CASSLRTGDGEKLFF
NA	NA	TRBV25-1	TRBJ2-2	TGTGCCAGCTCCCCGAGGTCAAACACCGGGGAGCTGTTTTTT	CASSPRSNTGELFF
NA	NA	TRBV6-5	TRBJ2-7	TGTGCCAGCACGGGGGACGGCTACGAGCAGTACTTC	CASTGDGYEQYF
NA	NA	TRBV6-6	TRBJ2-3	TGTGCCAGCAGTTACTCGGCATCTCCGGGCACAGATACGCAGTATTTT	CASSYSASPGTDTQYF
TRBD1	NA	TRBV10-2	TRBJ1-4	TGCGCCAGCAGGGGACAGTATAATGAAAAACTGTTTTTT	CASRGQYNEKLFF
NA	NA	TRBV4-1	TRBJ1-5	TGCGCCAGCAGCCCCCAAGCGAATCAGCCCCAGCATTTT	CASSPQANQPQHF
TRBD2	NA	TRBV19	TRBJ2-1	TGTGCCAGTAGCCCAGGGTGGTTAGCGGGAGGACAATCAGTGGGGCAGTTCTTC	CASSPGWLAGGQSVGQFF
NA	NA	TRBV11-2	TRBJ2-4	TGTGCCAGCAGCTTAGGGGTTGACATTCAGTACTTC	CASSLGVDIQYF
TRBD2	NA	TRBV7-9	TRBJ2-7	TGTGCCAGCAGCTTAGATCGGCAGACTAGCATCTCCTACGAGCAGTACTTC	CASSLDRQTSISYEQYF
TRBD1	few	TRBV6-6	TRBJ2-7	TGTGCCAGCAGGCGACAGGGTGGGTACGAGCAGTACTTC	CASRRQGGYEQYF
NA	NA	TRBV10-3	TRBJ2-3	TGTGCCATCAGTTCTATTAGCGGAACAGATACGCAGTATTTT	CAISSISGTDTQYF
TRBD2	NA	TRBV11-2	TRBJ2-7	TGTGCCAGCACCCAAGGTCTAGCGGGTTACGAGCAGTACTTC	CASTQGLAGYEQYF
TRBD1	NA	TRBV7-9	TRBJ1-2	TGTGCCAGCAGCTCCCAAGGGGGCAGGGAGGGGACGAGGAATGGCTACACCTTC	CASSSQGGREGTRNGYTF
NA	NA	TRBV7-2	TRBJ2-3	TGTGCCAGCAACTCGGCGGGGACTAGCACAGATACGCAGTATTTT	CASNSAGTSTDTQYF
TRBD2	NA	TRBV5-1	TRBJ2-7	TGCGCCAGCAGCTTGGTGACTAGCGGGGGGCGGCGCGGGGAGCAGTACTTC	CASSLVTSGGRRGEQYF
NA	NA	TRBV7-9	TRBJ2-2	TGTGCCAGCAGCTTAGCGTGGGGCAGGGCAGCCGGGGAGCTGTTTTTT	CASSLAWGRAAGELFF
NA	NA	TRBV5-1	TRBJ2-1	TGCGCCAGCAGCTTATCAGGGCCCACCTACAATGAGCAGTTCTTC	CASSLSGPTYNEQFF
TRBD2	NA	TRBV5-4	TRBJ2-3	TGTGCCAGCAGCCTCAATGGACTAGCGGTCACAGATACGCAGTATTTT	CASSLNGLAVTDTQYF
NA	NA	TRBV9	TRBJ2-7	TGTGCCAGCAGCGGAGACAGGGGAGGGTACGAGCAGTACTTC	CASSGDRGGYEQYF
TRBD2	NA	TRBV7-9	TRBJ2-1	TGTGCCAGCAGCTCCCGCTTACCGCTTCTAGCGGGGGGGCCCCGGGAGCAGTTCTTC	CASSSRLPLLAGGPREQFF
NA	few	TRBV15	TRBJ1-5	TGTGCCACCAGCAGAGATTGGGGGAGCAATCAGCCCCAGCATTTT	CATSRDWGSNQPQHF
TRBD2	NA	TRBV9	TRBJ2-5	TGTGCCAGCAGCGTAGAACCTAGCGGGGAGACCCAGTACTTC	CASSVEPSGETQYF
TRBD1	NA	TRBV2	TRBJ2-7	TGTGCCAGCAGCTTCCCTCGGACAGGAGGTGAGCAGTACTTC	CASSFPRTGGEQYF
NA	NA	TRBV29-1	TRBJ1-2	TGCAGCGTTGGTATGGGACTGACTAACTATGGCTACACCTTC	CSVGMGLTNYGYTF
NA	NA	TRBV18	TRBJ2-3	TGTGCCAGCTCACCACTCTCCGGGTCGAGCACAGATACGCAGTATTTT	CASSPLSGSSTDTQYF